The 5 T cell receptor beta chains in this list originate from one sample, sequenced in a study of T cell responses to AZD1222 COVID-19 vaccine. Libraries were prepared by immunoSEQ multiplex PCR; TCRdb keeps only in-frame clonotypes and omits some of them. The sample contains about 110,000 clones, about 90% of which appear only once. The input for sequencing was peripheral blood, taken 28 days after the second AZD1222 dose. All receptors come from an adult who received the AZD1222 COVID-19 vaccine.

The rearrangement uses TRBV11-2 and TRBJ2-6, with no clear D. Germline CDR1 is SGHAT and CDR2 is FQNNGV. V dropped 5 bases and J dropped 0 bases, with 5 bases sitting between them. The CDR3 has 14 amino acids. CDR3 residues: CASSRNSGANVLTF. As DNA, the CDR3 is TGTGCCAGCAGCCGAAACTCTGGGGCCAACGTCCTGACTTTC.

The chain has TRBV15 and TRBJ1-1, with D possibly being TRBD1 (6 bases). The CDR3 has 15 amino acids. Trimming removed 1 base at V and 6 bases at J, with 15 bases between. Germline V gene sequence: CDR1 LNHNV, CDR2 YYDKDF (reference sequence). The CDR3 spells CATSRAGGGQAEAFF. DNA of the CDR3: TGTGCCACCAGCAGAGCCGGGGGGGGGCAGGCTGAAGCTTTCTTT.

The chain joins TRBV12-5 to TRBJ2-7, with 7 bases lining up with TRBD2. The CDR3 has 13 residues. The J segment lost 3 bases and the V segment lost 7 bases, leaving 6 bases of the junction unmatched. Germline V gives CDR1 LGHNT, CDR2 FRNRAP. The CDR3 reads CASELGEGYEQYF. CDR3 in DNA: TGTGCTAGTGAGTTGGGGGAGGGCTACGAGCAGTACTTC.

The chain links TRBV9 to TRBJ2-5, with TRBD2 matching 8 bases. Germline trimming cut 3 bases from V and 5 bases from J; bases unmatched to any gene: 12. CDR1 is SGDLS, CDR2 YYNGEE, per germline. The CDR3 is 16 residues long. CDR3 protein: CASSASTGTRGETQYF. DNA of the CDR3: TGTGCCAGCAGCGCGTCGACCGGGACTAGGGGCGAGACCCAGTACTTC.

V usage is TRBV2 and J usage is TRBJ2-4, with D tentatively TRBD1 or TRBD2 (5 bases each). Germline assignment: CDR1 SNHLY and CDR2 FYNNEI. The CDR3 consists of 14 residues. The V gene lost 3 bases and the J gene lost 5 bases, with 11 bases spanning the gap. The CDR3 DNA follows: TGTGCCAGCAGTGATGGGGGTGCCCAAAACATTCAGTACTTC. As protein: CASSDGGAQNIQYF.